The 15 T cell receptor beta chains below all came from one sample that was sequenced in a study of blood T cell repertoires in COVID-19. Some clones are missing from TCRdb's copy, which holds only in-frame ones; the method was immunoSEQ multiplex PCR. The sample holds 110,000 to 150,000 clones, 75% to 90% seen once. Sequencing was performed on peripheral blood. Receptors were obtained from a woman in her fifties or sixties with active COVID-19.

The chain recombines TRBV6-1 with TRBJ2-3; D ambiguous. CDR3 length equals 15 residues. The V end lost 3 bases, the J end lost 2 bases, and 12 bases lay between the germline ends. Looked up from germline, CDR1 is MNHNS and CDR2 is SASEGT. The CDR3 DNA sequence: TGTGCCAGCAGTGAGACACGTAGAATCACAGATACGCAGTATTTT. It specifies CASSETRRITDTQYF.

The chain has TRBV5-8 and TRBJ1-6; D perhaps matches TRBD1 (6 bases). This CDR3 has 15 residues. Between the trimmed V and J ends, which lost 4 bases and 8 bases, there was a span of 16 bases. Per germline, CDR1 SGHTS and CDR2 YDEGEE. CDR3 sequence (DNA): TGTGCCAGCAGCCCCAAAGGGGGGGTTCATTCACCCCTCCACTTT. Protein product: CASSPKGGVHSPLHF.

The chain recombines TRBV4-1 with TRBJ1-5; a weak D match, TRBD1 (5 bases). Germline CDR1 reads MGHRA; CDR2 reads YSYEKL. With 5 bases removed from V and 3 bases from J, the gap between germline ends came to 17 bases. CDR3 length: 16 residues. The CDR3 sequence: CASSKGHRSDNQPQHF. The CDR3 DNA reads TGCGCCAGCAGCAAAGGGCACAGGTCTGACAATCAGCCCCAGCATTTT.

The CDR3 DNA is TGCGCCAGCAAGCCAGGCGGGGTATCCGGGACAGGGCGCGAGCAGTACTTC. Translation: CASKPGGVSGTGREQYF. The rearrangement links TRBV10-1 to TRBJ2-7, with 9 bases that match TRBD1. With 7 bases clipped from V and 6 bases from J, the junction kept 19 bases outside the gene matches. The CDR3 is made up of 17 amino acids. CDR1 is WNHNN, CDR2 SYGVQD, per germline (reference sequence).

The chain is built from TRBV29-1 and TRBJ2-7; 8 bases are shared with TRBD2. In germline, CDR1 is SQVTM, CDR2 ANQGSEA. The CDR3 is 13 residues long. Trimming took 3 bases from V and 4 from J; bases not matched to a gene: 5. CDR3 nucleotides: TGCAGCGTTGAGAGCGGGAGCTCTTACGAGCAGTACTTC. Translation gives CSVESGSSYEQYF.

The count of this clone is one. The rearrangement uses TRBV5-1 and TRBJ2-7, with D perhaps matching TRBD2 (6 bases). Trimming cost V 1 base and J 7 bases, with 18 bases left between them. There are 15 residues in the CDR3. Germline V CDR1 and CDR2: SGHRS, YFSETQ. This chain's CDR3 is CASSLSPGATKEQYF. Written as DNA, the CDR3 is TGCGCCAGCAGCTTGAGCCCGGGAGCTACGAAAGAGCAGTACTTC.

This sequence joins TRBV7-3 and TRBJ2-7, with 10 bases that match TRBD2. Germline V gene data show CDR1 as SGHTA and CDR2 as FQGTGA. With V trimmed by 2 bases and J by 3 bases, 4 bases remained unmatched. This CDR3 is 15 amino acids long. The CDR3 sequence is CASSLLASGSYEQYF. CDR3 coding DNA: TGTGCCAGCAGCTTATTAGCTAGCGGGAGCTACGAGCAGTACTTC.

This chain uses TRBV19 with TRBJ2-4, with D hard to call. V lost 2 bases, J lost 0 bases, and 14 bases lay in between. Per the germline V gene, CDR1 is LNHDA and CDR2 is SQIVND (reference sequence). This CDR3 spans 17 amino acids. The CDR3 DNA sequence: TGTGCCAGTAGTATACATTTACGGGTACTAGCCAAAAACATTCAGTACTTC. Translated, it gives CASSIHLRVLAKNIQYF.

This clone occurred once. The chain joins TRBV29-1 to TRBJ2-1, with D uncertain. Germline V gene data show CDR1 as SQVTM and CDR2 as ANQGSEA. V lost 7 bases and J 6 bases, leaving 16 bases between the germline ends. This CDR3 is 13 amino acids long. In DNA form, the CDR3 reads TGCAGCGCTGATGAGCTGAATTCCAATGAGCAGTTCTTC. Its translation: CSADELNSNEQFF.

This clone has a handful of counts. The gene calls are TRBV6-6 and TRBJ1-5, with TRBD1 matching 8 bases. V dropped 4 bases and J dropped 4; count of bases not matched to a gene: 6. Per the germline V gene, CDR1 is MNHNY and CDR2 is SVGAGI (reference sequence). The length of the CDR3 is 15 residues. The CDR3 sequence is CASSLGQGGNQPQHF. DNA of the CDR3: TGTGCCAGCAGTTTAGGACAGGGAGGGAATCAGCCCCAGCATTTT.

The V and J genes are TRBV5-4 and TRBJ2-3, with a tentative D call TRBD2 (7 bases). CDR1 is SGHNT, CDR2 YYREEE, per germline (reference sequence). V was cut by 0 bases and J by 2 bases, with 10 bases left in between. The CDR3 has 15 amino acids. In nucleotides, the CDR3 is TGTGCCAGCAGCTTGGCTGGGGGGGCCACAGATACGCAGTATTTT. Encoded protein: CASSLAGGATDTQYF.

The chain has TRBV30 and TRBJ1-3; a weak D match, TRBD1 (5 bases). The CDR3 totals 16 residues. Trimming took 3 bases from V and 0 from J, leaving 15 bases between them. Per germline, CDR1 GTSNPN and CDR2 SVGIG (reference sequence). CDR3 nucleotides: TGTGCCTGGAGACCAGACAGCAGTTACTCTGGAAACACCATATATTTT. It is translated as CAWRPDSSYSGNTIYF.

The rearrangement joins TRBV9 to TRBJ2-2, with 11 bases that match TRBD2. The trim removed 3 bases at V and 3 bases at J, leaving 4 bases unmatched. Germline V gene data show CDR1 as SGDLS and CDR2 as YYNGEE. The CDR3 is 16 amino acids. This CDR3 reads CASSAGTSGYTGELFF. The CDR3 DNA reads as TGTGCCAGCAGCGCCGGGACTAGCGGATACACCGGGGAGCTGTTTTTT.

This clone was detected once. The chain uses TRBV19 and TRBJ2-7; TRBD2 agrees at 11 bases. The CDR3 is made up of 14 amino acids. Germline loops: CDR1 LNHDA, CDR2 SQIVND (reference sequence). The J segment lost 6 bases and the V segment lost 5 bases, leaving 6 bases of the junction unmatched. The DNA of the CDR3 is TGTGCCAGTAGTTTCCGTAGCGGGAGGGCCGAGCAGTACTTC. This translates into CASSFRSGRAEQYF.

In its sample, this clone was seen many times. The chain combines TRBV7-9 with TRBJ2-2; the D gene is possibly TRBD2 (6 bases). The CDR3 covers 14 residues. CDR1 is SEHNR, CDR2 FQNEAQ, per germline (reference sequence). V dropped 4 bases and J dropped 6 bases, with 12 bases sitting between them. As DNA, the CDR3 is TGTGCCAGCAGCTCGGACTACTCGGCCGGGGAGCTGTTTTTT. It encodes CASSSDYSAGELFF.